This record looks at one TCR beta chain sequence and its context. Original processing notes: From reference gene primer amplification, estimates of nucleated cell counts were derived. Libraries were prepared by immunoSEQ multiplex PCR; TCRdb keeps only in-frame clonotypes and omits some of them. That table gives V, J and clone size, and the DNA gave D and trimming. The sample consists of approximately 60,000 clones, less than 85% of them appearing once. These data are taken from a study of blood T cell repertoires in COVID-19. Study-wide background: From T cells, B-cell-depleted T cells, or PBMCs came the material, which was cDNA or gDNA.

CDR1 and CDR2 from the germline V gene are LNHDA and SQIVND (reference sequence). Losses at the gene ends were 10 bases for V and 2 bases for J; bases not matched to a gene: 15. The CDR3 loop spans 16 amino acids. The rearrangement joins TRBV19 to TRBJ2-5; 8 nucleotides agree with TRBD1. Sequences were obtained from peripheral blood. This TCR was recovered from a man in his 70s with active COVID-19. Here the CDR3 DNA reads TGTGCCACCGGGACAGGTATTTACCCAAATCAAGAGACCCAGTACTTC. This sequence encodes CATGTGIYPNQETQYF. Based on the CDR3 plus reference TRBV19 and TRBJ2-5, the full variable domain is DGGITQSPKYLFRKEGQNVTLSCEQNLNHDAMYWYRQDPGQGLRLIYYSQIVNDFQKGDIAEGYSVSREKKESFPLTVTSAQKNPTAFYLCATGTGIYPNQETQYFGPGTRLLVL.